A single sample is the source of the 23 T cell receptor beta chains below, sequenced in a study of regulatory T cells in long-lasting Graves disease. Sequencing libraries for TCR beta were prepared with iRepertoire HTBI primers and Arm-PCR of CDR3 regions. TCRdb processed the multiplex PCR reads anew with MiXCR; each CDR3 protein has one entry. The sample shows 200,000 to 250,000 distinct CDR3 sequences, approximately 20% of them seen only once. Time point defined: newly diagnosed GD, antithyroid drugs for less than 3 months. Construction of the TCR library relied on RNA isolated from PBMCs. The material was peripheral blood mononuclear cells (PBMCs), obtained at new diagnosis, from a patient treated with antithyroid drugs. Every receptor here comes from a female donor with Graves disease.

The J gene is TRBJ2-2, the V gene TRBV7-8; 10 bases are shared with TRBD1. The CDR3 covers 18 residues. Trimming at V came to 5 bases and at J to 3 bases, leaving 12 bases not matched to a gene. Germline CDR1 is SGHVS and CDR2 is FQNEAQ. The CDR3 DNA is TGTGCCAGCAGCACCTATCCGGGACAGGGGTGGGACACCGGGGAGCTGTTTTTT. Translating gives CASSTYPGQGWDTGELFF.

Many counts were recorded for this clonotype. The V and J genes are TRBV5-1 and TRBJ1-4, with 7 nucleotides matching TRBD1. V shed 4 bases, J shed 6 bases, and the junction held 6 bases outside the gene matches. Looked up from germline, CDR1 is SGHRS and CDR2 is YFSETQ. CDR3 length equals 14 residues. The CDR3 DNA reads TGCGCCAGCAGCCGCGGGACAGAACATGAAAAACTGTTTTTT. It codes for CASSRGTEHEKLFF.

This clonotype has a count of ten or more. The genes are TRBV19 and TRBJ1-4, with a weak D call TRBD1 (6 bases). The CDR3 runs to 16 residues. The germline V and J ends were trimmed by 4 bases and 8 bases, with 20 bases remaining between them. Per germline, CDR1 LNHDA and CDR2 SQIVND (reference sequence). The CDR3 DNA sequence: TGTGCCAGTAGTAGAGCTTCCAGGGGTAAGAAAGAAAAACTGTTTTTT. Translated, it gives CASSRASRGKKEKLFF.

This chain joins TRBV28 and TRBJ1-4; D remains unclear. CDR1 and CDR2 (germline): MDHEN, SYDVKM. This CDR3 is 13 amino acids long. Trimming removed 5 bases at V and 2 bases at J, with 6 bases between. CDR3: CASSPPTNEKLFF. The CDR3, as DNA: TGTGCCAGCAGTCCCCCCACTAATGAAAAACTGTTTTTT.

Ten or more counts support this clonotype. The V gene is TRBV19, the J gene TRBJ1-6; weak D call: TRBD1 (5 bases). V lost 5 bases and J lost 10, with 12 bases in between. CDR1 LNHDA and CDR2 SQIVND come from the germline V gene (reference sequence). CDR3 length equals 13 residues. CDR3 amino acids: CASSVQGRSPLHF. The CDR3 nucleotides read TGTGCCAGTAGTGTTCAGGGAAGGTCACCCCTCCACTTT.

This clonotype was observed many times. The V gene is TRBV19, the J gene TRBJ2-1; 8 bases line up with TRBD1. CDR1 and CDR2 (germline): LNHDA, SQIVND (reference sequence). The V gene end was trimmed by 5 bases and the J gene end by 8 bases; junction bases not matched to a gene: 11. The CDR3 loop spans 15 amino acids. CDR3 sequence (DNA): TGTGCCAGTAGTGCCACGGACAGGGAATTCTATGAGCAGTTCTTC. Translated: CASSATDREFYEQFF.

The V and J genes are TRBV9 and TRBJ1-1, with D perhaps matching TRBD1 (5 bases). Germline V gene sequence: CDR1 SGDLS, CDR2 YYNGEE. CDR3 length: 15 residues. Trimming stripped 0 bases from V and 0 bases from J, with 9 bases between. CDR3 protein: CASSVEGRMNTEAFF. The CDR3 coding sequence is TGTGCCAGCAGCGTAGAGGGACGGATGAACACTGAAGCTTTCTTT. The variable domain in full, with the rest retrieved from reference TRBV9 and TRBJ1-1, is DSGVTQTPKHLITATGQRVTLRCSPRSGDLSVYWYQQSLDQGLQFLIQYYNGEERAKGNILERFSAQQFPDLHSELNLSSLELGDSALYFCASSVEGRMNTEAFFGQGTRLTVV.

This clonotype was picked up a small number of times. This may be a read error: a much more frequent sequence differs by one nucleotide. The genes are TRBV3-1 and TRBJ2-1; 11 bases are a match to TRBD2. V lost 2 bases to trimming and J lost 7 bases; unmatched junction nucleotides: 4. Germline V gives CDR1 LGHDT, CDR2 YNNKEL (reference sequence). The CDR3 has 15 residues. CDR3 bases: TGTGCCAGCAGCCAATGGGCTAGCGGGGGGAATGAGCAGTTCTTC. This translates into CASSQWASGGNEQFF.

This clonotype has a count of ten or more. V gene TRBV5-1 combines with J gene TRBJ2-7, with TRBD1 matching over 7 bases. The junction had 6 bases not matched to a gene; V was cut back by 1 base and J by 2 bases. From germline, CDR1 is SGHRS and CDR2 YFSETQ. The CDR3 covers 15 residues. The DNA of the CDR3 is TGCGCCAGCAGCTTGTCACAGGGGATCACCTACGAGCAGTACTTC. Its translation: CASSLSQGITYEQYF.

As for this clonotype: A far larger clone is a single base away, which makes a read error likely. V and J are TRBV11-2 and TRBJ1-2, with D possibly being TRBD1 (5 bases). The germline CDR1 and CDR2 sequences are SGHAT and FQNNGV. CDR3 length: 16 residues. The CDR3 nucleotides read TGTGCCAGCAGCTTAAGGCGGGGGGACGGAGGCTATGGCTACAGCTTC. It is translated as CASSLRRGDGGYGYSF.

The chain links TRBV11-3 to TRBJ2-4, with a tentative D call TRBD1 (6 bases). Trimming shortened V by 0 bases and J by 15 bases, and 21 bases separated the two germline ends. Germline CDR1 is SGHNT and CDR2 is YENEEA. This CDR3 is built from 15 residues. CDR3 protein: CASSLEFRTVGQRYF. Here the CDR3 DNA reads TGTGCCAGCAGCTTAGAGTTTCGGACAGTAGGCCAGAGGTACTTC. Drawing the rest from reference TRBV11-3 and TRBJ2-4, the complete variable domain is EAGVVQSPRYKIIEKKQPVAFWCNPISGHNTLYWYLQNLGQGPELLIRYENEEAVDDSQLPKDRFSAERLKGVDSTLKIQPAELGDSAVYLCASSLEFRTVGQRYFGAGTRLSVL.

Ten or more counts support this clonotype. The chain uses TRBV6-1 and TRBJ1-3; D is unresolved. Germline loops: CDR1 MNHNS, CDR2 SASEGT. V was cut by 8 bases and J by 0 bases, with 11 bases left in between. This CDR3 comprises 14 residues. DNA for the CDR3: TGTGCCAGCCGGACGGACCTCTCTGGAAACACCATATATTTT. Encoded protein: CASRTDLSGNTIYF.

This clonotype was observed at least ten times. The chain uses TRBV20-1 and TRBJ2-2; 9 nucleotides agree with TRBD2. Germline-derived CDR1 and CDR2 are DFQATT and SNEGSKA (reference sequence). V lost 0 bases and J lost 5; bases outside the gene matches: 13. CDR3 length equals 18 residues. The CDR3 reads CSARDGSAGGPGTGELFF. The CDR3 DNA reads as TGCAGTGCTAGAGATGGTTCGGCGGGAGGGCCTGGAACCGGGGAGCTGTTTTTT.

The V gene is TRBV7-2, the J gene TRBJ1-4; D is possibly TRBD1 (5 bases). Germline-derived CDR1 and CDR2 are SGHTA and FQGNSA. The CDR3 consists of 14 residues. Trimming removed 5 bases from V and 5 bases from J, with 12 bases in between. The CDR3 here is CASSEDSYNEKLFF. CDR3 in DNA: TGTGCCAGCAGCGAAGACAGCTACAATGAAAAACTGTTTTTT. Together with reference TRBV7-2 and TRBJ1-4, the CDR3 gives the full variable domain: GAGVSQSPSNKVTEKGKDVELRCDPISGHTALYWYRQSLGQGLEFLIYFQGNSAPDKSGLPSDRFSAERTGGSVSTLTIQRTQQEDSAVYLCASSEDSYNEKLFFGSGTQLSVL.

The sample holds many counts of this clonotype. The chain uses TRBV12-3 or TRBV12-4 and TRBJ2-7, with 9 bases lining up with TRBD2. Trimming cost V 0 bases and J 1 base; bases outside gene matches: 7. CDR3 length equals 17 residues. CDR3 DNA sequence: TGTGCCAGCAGTTTAGCGCTGGTAGCGGGAGAATCCTACGAGCAGTACTTC. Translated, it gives CASSLALVAGESYEQYF.

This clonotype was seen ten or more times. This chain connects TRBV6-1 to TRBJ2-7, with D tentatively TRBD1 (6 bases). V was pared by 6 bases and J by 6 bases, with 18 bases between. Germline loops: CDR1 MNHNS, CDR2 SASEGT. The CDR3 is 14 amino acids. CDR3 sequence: CASRDHPKTGEQYF. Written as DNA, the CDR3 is TGTGCCAGCAGGGACCACCCTAAGACAGGCGAGCAGTACTTC.

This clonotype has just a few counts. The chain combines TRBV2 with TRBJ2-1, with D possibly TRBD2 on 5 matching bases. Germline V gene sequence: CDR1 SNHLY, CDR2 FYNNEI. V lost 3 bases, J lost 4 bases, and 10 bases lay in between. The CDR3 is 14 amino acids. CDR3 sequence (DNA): TGTGCCAGCAGTGATGATAGCGCTTACAATGAGCAGTTCTTC. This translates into CASSDDSAYNEQFF.

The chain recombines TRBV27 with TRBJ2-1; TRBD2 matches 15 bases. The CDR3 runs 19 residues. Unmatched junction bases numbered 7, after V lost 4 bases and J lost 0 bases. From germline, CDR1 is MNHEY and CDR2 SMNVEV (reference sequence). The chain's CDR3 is CASSSPQGLAGGSYNEQFF. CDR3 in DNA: TGTGCCAGCAGTTCCCCTCAGGGACTAGCGGGAGGCTCCTACAATGAGCAGTTCTTC.

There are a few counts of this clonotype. CDR3 nucleotides: TGCAGTGTAGCCGGGACAGGGAATGAAAAACTGTTTTTT. Translation: CSVAGTGNEKLFF. The J gene is TRBJ1-4, the V gene TRBV20-1, with TRBD1 identical over 9 bases. Germline CDR1 reads DFQATT; CDR2 reads SNEGSKA (reference sequence). Germline trimming cut 7 bases from V and 5 bases from J; bases unmatched to any gene: 5. The CDR3 sequence is 13 residues long.

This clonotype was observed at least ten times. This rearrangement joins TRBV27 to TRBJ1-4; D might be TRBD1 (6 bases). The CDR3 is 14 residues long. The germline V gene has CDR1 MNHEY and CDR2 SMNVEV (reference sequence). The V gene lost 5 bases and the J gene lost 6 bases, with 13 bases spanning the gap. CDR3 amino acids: CASSTGTFHEKLFF. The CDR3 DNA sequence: TGTGCCAGCAGTACCGGGACATTTCATGAAAAACTGTTTTTT.

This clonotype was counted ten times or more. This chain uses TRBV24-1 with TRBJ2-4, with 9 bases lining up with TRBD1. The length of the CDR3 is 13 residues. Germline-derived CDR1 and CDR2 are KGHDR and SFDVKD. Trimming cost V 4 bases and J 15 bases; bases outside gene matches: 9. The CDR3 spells CATSEEQGARLYF. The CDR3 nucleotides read TGTGCCACCAGTGAAGAACAGGGGGCGCGTCTGTACTTC.

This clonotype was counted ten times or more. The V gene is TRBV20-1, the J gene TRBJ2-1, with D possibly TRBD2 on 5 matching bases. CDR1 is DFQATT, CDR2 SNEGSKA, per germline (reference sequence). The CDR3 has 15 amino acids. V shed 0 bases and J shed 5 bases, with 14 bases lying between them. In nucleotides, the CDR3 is TGCAGTGCTAGAGATTTCGTGGGAGAAGACAATGAGCAGTTCTTC. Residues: CSARDFVGEDNEQFF.

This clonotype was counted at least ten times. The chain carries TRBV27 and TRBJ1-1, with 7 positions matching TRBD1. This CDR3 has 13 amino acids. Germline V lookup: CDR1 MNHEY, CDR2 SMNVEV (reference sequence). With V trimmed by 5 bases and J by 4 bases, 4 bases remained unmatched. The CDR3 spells CASSDHRGTEAFF. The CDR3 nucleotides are TGTGCCAGCAGTGATCACAGGGGCACTGAAGCTTTCTTT.